These T cell receptor beta chains were read from a single sample in a study of cytomegalovirus exposure and HLA in healthy donors. Measured with immunoSEQ multiplex PCR; TCRdb has only the in-frame clones, and not every one. This sample contains some 110,000 clones. The sample was PBMCs. Receptors originate from a middle-aged man in good health and CMV-seropositive. Both conserved end residues are part of each CDR3. Fields, in order: J gene, V gene, D gene, CDR3 protein, CDR3 DNA. A D gene is named only where the DNA matches it firmly.

J: TRBJ1-5; V: TRBV10-3; D: .; CDR3: CAISEGGAIQPQHF; DNA: TGTGCCATCAGTGAGGGGGGGGCAATTCAGCCCCAGCATTTT
J: TRBJ1-2; V: TRBV27; D: TRBD1; CDR3: CASSFEKTGGSGYTF; DNA: TGTGCCAGCAGTTTCGAAAAGACAGGGGGCTCTGGCTACACCTTC
J: TRBJ2-5; V: TRBV9; D: TRBD1; CDR3: CASSETGGRATAQYF; DNA: TGTGCCAGCAGCGAAACAGGGGGTCGTGCTACGGCCCAGTACTTC
J: TRBJ2-3; V: TRBV10-3; D: .; CDR3: CAISAVLATSTDTQYF; DNA: TGTGCCATCAGCGCCGTCCTAGCCACAAGCACAGATACGCAGTATTTT
J: TRBJ1-2; V: TRBV6-1; D: .; CDR3: CASSEADSNYGYTF; DNA: TGTGCCAGCAGTGAAGCGGACAGCAACTATGGCTACACCTTC
J: TRBJ1-2; V: TRBV6-6; D: .; CDR3: CASSFNNRVIDGYTF; DNA: TGTGCCAGCAGTTTCAATAACAGGGTAATCGATGGCTACACCTTC
J: TRBJ1-3; V: TRBV29-1; D: .; CDR3: CSGLGGNTIYF; DNA: TGCAGCGGACTAGGAGGAAACACCATATATTTT
J: TRBJ1-3; V: TRBV7-9; D: .; CDR3: CASRGPGNTIYF; DNA: TGTGCCAGCAGGGGGCCTGGAAACACCATATATTTT
J: TRBJ2-7; V: TRBV27; D: TRBD1; CDR3: CATGTGPTYEQYF; DNA: TGTGCCACCGGGACAGGTCCCACCTACGAGCAGTACTTC
J: TRBJ2-3; V: TRBV7-7; D: .; CDR3: CASSRGLKYTQYF; DNA: TGTGCCAGCAGCCGAGGACTTAAGTATACGCAGTATTTT
J: TRBJ1-2; V: TRBV28; D: TRBD1; CDR3: CASSLDTPGQGAGGYTF; DNA: TGTGCCAGCAGTCTCGATACCCCGGGACAGGGGGCTGGTGGCTACACCTTC
J: TRBJ2-1; V: TRBV28; D: .; CDR3: CASSKIGPEQFF; DNA: TGTGCCAGCAGTAAAATTGGGCCCGAGCAGTTCTTC
J: TRBJ2-5; V: TRBV9; D: .; CDR3: CASSVALGGSRGETQYF; DNA: TGTGCCAGCAGCGTAGCCCTTGGAGGGTCTCGAGGGGAGACCCAGTACTTC